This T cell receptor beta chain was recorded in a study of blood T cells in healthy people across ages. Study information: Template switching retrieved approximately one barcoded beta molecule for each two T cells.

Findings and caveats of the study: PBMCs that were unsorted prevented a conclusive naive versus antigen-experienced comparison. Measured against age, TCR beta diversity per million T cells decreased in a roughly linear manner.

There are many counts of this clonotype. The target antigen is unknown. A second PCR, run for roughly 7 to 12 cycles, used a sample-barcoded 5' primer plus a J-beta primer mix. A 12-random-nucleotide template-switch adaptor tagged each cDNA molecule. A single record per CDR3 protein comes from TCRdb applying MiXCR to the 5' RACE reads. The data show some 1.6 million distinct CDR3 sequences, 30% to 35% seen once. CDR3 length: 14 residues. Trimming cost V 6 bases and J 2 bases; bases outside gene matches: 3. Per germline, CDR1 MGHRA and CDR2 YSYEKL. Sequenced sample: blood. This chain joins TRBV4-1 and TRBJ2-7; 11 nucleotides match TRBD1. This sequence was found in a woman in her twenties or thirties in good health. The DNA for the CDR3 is TGCGCCAGCAGGGGACAGGGGGGGACCTACGAGCAGTACTTC. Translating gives CASRGQGGTYEQYF.